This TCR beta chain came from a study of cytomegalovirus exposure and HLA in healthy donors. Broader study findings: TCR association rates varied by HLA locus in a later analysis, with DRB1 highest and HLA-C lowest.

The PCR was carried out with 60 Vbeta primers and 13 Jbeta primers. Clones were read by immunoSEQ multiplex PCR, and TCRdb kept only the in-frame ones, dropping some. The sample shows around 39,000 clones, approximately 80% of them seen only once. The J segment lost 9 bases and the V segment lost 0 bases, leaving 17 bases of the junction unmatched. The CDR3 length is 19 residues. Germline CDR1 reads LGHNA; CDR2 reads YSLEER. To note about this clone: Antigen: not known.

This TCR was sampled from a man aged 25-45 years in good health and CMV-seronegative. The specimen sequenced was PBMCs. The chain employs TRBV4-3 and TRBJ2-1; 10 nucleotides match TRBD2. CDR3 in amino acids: CASSQEGPYASGSISEQFF. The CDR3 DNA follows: TGCGCCAGCAGCCAAGAGGGTCCCTACGCTAGCGGGAGTATAAGTGAGCAGTTCTTC.